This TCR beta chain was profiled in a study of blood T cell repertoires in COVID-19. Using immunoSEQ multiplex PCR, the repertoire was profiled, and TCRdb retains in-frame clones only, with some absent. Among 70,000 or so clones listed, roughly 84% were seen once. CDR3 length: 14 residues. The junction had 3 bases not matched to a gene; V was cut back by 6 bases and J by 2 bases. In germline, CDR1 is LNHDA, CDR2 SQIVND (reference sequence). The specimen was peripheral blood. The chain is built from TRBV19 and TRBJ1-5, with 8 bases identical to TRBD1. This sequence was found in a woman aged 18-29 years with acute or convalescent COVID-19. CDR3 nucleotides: TGTGCCAGTAGCTACAGGGGGGGCAATCAGCCCCAGCATTTT. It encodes CASSYRGGNQPQHF.